Presented here are 27 T cell receptor beta chains from one specimen sequenced in a study of T cell changes during pregnancy in multiple sclerosis. Produced via immunoSEQ multiplex PCR; TCRdb's table is partial and in-frame only. The table includes 75,000 to 90,000 clones, around 94% detected once. Sequencing used CD4+ T cells from peripheral blood mononuclear cells, obtained before pregnancy. All receptors come from a female donor with multiple sclerosis, enrolled in a pregnancy study.

The chain recombines TRBV5-1 with TRBJ2-1, with 8 bases lining up with TRBD2. Trimming removed 2 bases from V and 11 bases from J; junction bases left unmatched: 15. CDR3 size: 16 residues. Germline V gives CDR1 SGHRS, CDR2 YFSETQ. CDR3 amino acids: CASSFTATGAGGQQFF. For the CDR3, the DNA is TGCGCCAGCAGCTTCACGGCGACTGGGGCGGGGGGTCAGCAGTTCTTC.

There are a few counts of this clone. The chain couples TRBV4-1 to TRBJ2-1; 7 nucleotides agree with TRBD2. CDR1 and CDR2 (germline): MGHRA, YSYEKL. CDR3 length: 14 amino acids. V shed 3 bases, J shed 4 bases, and the junction held 3 bases outside the gene matches. CDR3 loop: CASSQVGGYNEQFF. The CDR3 DNA is TGCGCCAGCAGCCAGGTGGGAGGGTACAATGAGCAGTTCTTC.

The genes are TRBV6-1 and TRBJ2-2, with 8 bases identical to TRBD1. Per the germline V gene, CDR1 is MNHNS and CDR2 is SASEGT. V lost 6 bases, J lost 1 base, and 1 base stayed unmatched. This CDR3 has 14 residues. CDR3 bases: TGTGCCAGCAGGGGACAGGTGAACACCGGGGAGCTGTTTTTT. This encodes CASRGQVNTGELFF.

J is TRBJ2-7 and V is TRBV7-3; maybe TRBD2 (6 bases). Trimming took 0 bases from V and 3 from J, leaving 6 bases between them. The CDR3 is 13 amino acids. Germline CDR1 is SGHTA and CDR2 is FQGTGA. The CDR3 loop is CASSLTEGYEQYF. Here the CDR3 DNA reads TGTGCCAGCAGCTTAACGGAGGGCTACGAGCAGTACTTC.

This chain uses TRBV2 with TRBJ1-3; a possible D gene is TRBD1 (5 bases). Germline V gene lookup returns CDR1 SNHLY and CDR2 FYNNEI. Trimming cost V 7 bases and J 0 bases, with 16 bases left between them. The CDR3 is made up of 16 amino acids. The CDR3 DNA sequence: TGTGCCAGCACCGCCGACAGTCTAGACTCTGGAAACACCATATATTTT. Translated, it gives CASTADSLDSGNTIYF.

The chain links TRBV15 to TRBJ2-7, with a weak D call TRBD1 (5 bases). The germline CDR1 and CDR2 sequences are LNHNV and YYDKDF (reference sequence). With 5 bases removed from V and 2 bases from J, the gap between germline ends came to 10 bases. The length of the CDR3 is 13 residues. The CDR3 spells CATSWGPAYEQYF. CDR3 DNA: TGTGCCACCAGCTGGGGCCCAGCCTACGAGCAGTACTTC.

This clone was seen only a few times. The chain couples TRBV19 to TRBJ1-1; TRBD1 is a possible D gene (6 bases). The CDR3 spans 14 residues. V was cut by 2 bases and J by 4 bases, with 11 bases left in between. Germline V CDR1 and CDR2: LNHDA, SQIVND (reference sequence). CDR3 in amino acids: CASSIRNRVTEAFF. The CDR3 DNA sequence: TGTGCCAGTAGTATAAGGAACAGGGTCACTGAAGCTTTCTTT.

V gene TRBV30 combines with J gene TRBJ1-2; TRBD1 is a possible D gene (5 bases). This CDR3 has 11 residues. Per the germline V gene, CDR1 is GTSNPN and CDR2 is SVGIG (reference sequence). V lost 0 bases and J lost 6, with 5 bases in between. The CDR3 loop is CAWSVGHGYTF. The CDR3 nucleotides are TGTGCCTGGAGTGTGGGGCATGGCTACACCTTC. The full variable domain, completed using reference TRBV30 and TRBJ1-2, is SQTIHQWPATLVQPVGSPLSLECTVEGTSNPNLYWYRQAAGRGLQLLFYSVGIGQISSEVPQNLSASRPQDRQFILSSKKLLLSDSGFYLCAWSVGHGYTFGSGTRLTVV.

The V gene is TRBV15, the J gene TRBJ2-1; no clear D gene. V lost 0 bases and J lost 7, with 10 bases in between. This CDR3 spans 14 amino acids. The germline V gene encodes CDR1 LNHNV and CDR2 YYDKDF (reference sequence). The CDR3 DNA is TGTGCCACCAGCAGAGAGGTCAGGCGAAATGAGCAGTTCTTC. It translates to CATSREVRRNEQFF.

The chain joins TRBV9 to TRBJ1-2; maybe TRBD1 (6 bases). This CDR3 region has 13 residues. Between the trimmed V and J ends, which lost 4 bases and 7 bases, there was a span of 14 bases. Germline CDR1 is SGDLS and CDR2 is YYNGEE. The CDR3 DNA is TGTGCCAGCAGCTCCCAGGGGAATGCTGGCTACACCTTC. Its protein product is CASSSQGNAGYTF.

The chain recombines TRBV27 with TRBJ1-6, with unresolved D. With 4 bases removed from V and 8 bases from J, the gap between germline ends came to 21 bases. Per the germline V gene, CDR1 is MNHEY and CDR2 is SMNVEV (reference sequence). This CDR3 has 17 residues. The CDR3 loop is CASSSPTRSRRYSPLHF. DNA of the CDR3: TGTGCCAGCAGTTCCCCAACCAGGTCCCGTCGGTATTCACCCCTCCACTTT.

The V and J genes are TRBV28 and TRBJ1-5; D possibly corresponds to TRBD1 (6 bases). The CDR3 runs to 16 residues. Trimming stripped 5 bases from V and 4 bases from J, with 18 bases between. CDR1 and CDR2 from the germline V gene are MDHEN and SYDVKM. CDR3 bases: TGTGCCAGCAGTGCAACCGGGACAACGTTTAATCAGCCCCAGCATTTT. This gives the protein CASSATGTTFNQPQHF.

The V and J genes are TRBV11-2 and TRBJ2-1; TRBD2 is a possible D gene (5 bases). V lost 5 bases and J lost 9, with 11 bases in between. Germline CDR1 and CDR2: SGHAT and FQNNGV. The CDR3 is made up of 12 amino acids. The CDR3 spells CASSPGSVEQFF. In DNA form, the CDR3 reads TGTGCCAGCAGCCCGGGGAGCGTTGAGCAGTTCTTC.

This clone was seen a single time. The CDR3 reads CASSQNRGGTDTQYF. The CDR3 DNA sequence: TGTGCCAGCAGTCAAAACAGGGGTGGCACAGATACGCAGTATTTT. The V and J genes are TRBV6-5 and TRBJ2-3, with 7 positions matching TRBD1. This CDR3 is 15 amino acids long. Germline trimming cut 5 bases from V and 1 base from J; bases unmatched to any gene: 6. CDR1 and CDR2 (germline): MNHEY, SVGAGI.

The genes are TRBV15 and TRBJ1-2; tentatively, D is TRBD1 (5 bases). CDR3 length: 14 amino acids. Per germline, CDR1 LNHNV and CDR2 YYDKDF (reference sequence). Trimming shortened V by 1 base and J by 2 bases, and 8 bases separated the two germline ends. CDR3 in DNA: TGTGCCACCAGCAGAGCGGGACTAAACTATGGCTACACCTTC. Translated, it gives CATSRAGLNYGYTF. Drawing the rest from reference TRBV15 and TRBJ1-2, the complete variable domain is DAMVIQNPRYQVTQFGKPVTLSCSQTLNHNVMYWYQQKSSQAPKLLFHYYDKDFNNEADTPDNFQSRRPNTSFCFLDIRSPGLGDTAMYLCATSRAGLNYGYTFGSGTRLTVV.

The V call is TRBV6-1, the J call TRBJ2-1, with no clear D. The CDR3 is made up of 13 amino acids. CDR1 is MNHNS and CDR2 is SASEGT in the germline V gene. V was cut by 5 bases and J by 2 bases, with 7 bases left in between. The CDR3 DNA reads TGTGCCAGCAGTAGCGAACCCTACAATGAGCAGTTCTTC. Translating gives CASSSEPYNEQFF.

This sequence joins TRBV27 and TRBJ2-1; tentative D call: TRBD2 (6 bases). CDR1 is MNHEY and CDR2 is SMNVEV in the germline V gene (reference sequence). The CDR3 has 14 amino acids. The V end was cut by 7 bases, the J end by 4 bases, with 14 bases between. The CDR3 reads CASKGPGGYNEQFF. CDR3 DNA: TGTGCCAGCAAAGGGCCCGGGGGATACAATGAGCAGTTCTTC.

The chain links TRBV25-1 to TRBJ2-1, with 9 bases fitting TRBD2. Trimming cost V 4 bases and J 6 bases; bases outside gene matches: 16. CDR1 is MGHDK, CDR2 SYGVNS, per germline. This CDR3 spans 18 amino acids. The CDR3 DNA reads as TGTGCCAGCAGTGTCAGGGAGTACGGGCTTAGCGGGAGCAATGAGCAGTTCTTC. This translates into CASSVREYGLSGSNEQFF.

The chain uses TRBV5-6 and TRBJ1-5, with TRBD1 matching 7 bases. J was trimmed by 7 bases and V by 1 base; bases with no gene match: 5. This CDR3 comprises 14 residues. The germline V gene encodes CDR1 SGHDT and CDR2 YYEEEE. This CDR3 reads CASSLQGTAQPQHF. The CDR3 bases are TGTGCCAGCAGCTTGCAGGGGACAGCCCAGCCCCAGCATTTT.

CDR3 nucleotide sequence: TGTGCCTGGAGTTCCCTAGGACAGGGCAATTCACCCCTCCACTTT. Its translation: CAWSSLGQGNSPLHF. V gene TRBV30 combines with J gene TRBJ1-6; 8 bases fit TRBD1. Germline-derived CDR1 and CDR2 are GTSNPN and SVGIG (reference sequence). Trimming cost V 2 bases and J 7 bases; bases outside gene matches: 7. There are 15 residues in the CDR3. Looking up the rest from reference TRBV30 and TRBJ1-6 gives the full variable domain: SQTIHQWPATLVQPVGSPLSLECTVEGTSNPNLYWYRQAAGRGLQLLFYSVGIGQISSEVPQNLSASRPQDRQFILSSKKLLLSDSGFYLCAWSSLGQGNSPLHFGNGTRLTVT.

The rearrangement uses TRBV25-1 and TRBJ2-3, with no clear D. With 6 bases removed from V and 0 bases from J, the gap between germline ends came to 19 bases. The CDR3 contains 17 residues. Germline V gene lookup returns CDR1 MGHDK and CDR2 SYGVNS. CDR3 sequence: CASSAPHSPASTDTQYF. In nucleotides, the CDR3 is TGTGCCAGCAGCGCCCCCCACAGTCCAGCTAGCACAGATACGCAGTATTTT.

The chain recombines TRBV7-9 with TRBJ2-1, with 9 bases that match TRBD1. V gave up 3 bases and J gave up 6 bases; unmatched junction bases: 6. The CDR3 length is 15 residues. CDR1 is SEHNR, CDR2 FQNEAQ, per germline (reference sequence). The CDR3 nucleotides read TGTGCCAGCAGCTTCGGGACAGGGAAGAGCAATGAGCAGTTCTTC. Translated, it gives CASSFGTGKSNEQFF. The whole variable domain, remainder taken from reference TRBV7-9 and TRBJ2-1, is DTGVSQNPRHKITKRGQNVTFRCDPISEHNRLYWYRQTLGQGPEFLTYFQNEAQLEKSRLLSDRFSAERPKGSFSTLEIQRTEQGDSAMYLCASSFGTGKSNEQFFGPGTRLTVL.

As to this clone: One end of the junction varies from germline; a read error may be responsible. The V call is TRBV19, the J call TRBJ1-1; TRBD1 is a possible D gene (6 bases). The CDR3 is 14 amino acids. CDR1 LNHDA and CDR2 SQIVND come from the germline V gene (reference sequence). The CDR3 coding sequence is TGTGCCGGTAGTATACCTGGACAGTACACTGAAGCTTTCTTT. It yields the protein CAGSIPGQYTEAFF.

The chain has TRBV6-4 and TRBJ1-6; D is perhaps TRBD1 (6 bases). The CDR3 is 17 residues long. In germline, CDR1 is MRHNA, CDR2 SNTAGT. V was pared by 2 bases and J by 7 bases, with 18 bases between. The CDR3 bases are TGTGCCAGCAGTGACACCCCATTACAGGGTGCAAATTCACCCCTCCACTTT. The encoded protein is CASSDTPLQGANSPLHF.

This clone appeared a single time. This chain connects TRBV7-8 to TRBJ2-2; 8 bases are shared with TRBD1. The V gene end was trimmed by 4 bases and the J gene end by 1 base; junction bases not matched to a gene: 2. CDR3 size: 15 residues. Germline CDR1 reads SGHVS; CDR2 reads FQNEAQ. The CDR3 nucleotides read TGTGCCAGCAGCTCCGGGACAGGGAACACCGGGGAGCTGTTTTTT. Its protein product is CASSSGTGNTGELFF.

The V gene is TRBV7-2, the J gene TRBJ2-7; TRBD2 matches 11 bases. CDR1 is SGHTA and CDR2 is FQGNSA in the germline V gene. J gave up 3 bases and V 3 bases, and 4 bases lay outside the gene matches. This CDR3 contains 15 residues. The CDR3: CASSFSTSGNYEQYF. The CDR3 DNA is TGTGCCAGCAGCTTCTCGACTAGCGGGAACTACGAGCAGTACTTC.

The chain couples TRBV10-3 to TRBJ2-3, with D perhaps TRBD1 (6 bases). V was pared by 4 bases and J by 3 bases, with 14 bases between. Germline values: CDR1 ENHRY, CDR2 SYGVKD. The CDR3 contains 15 residues. This CDR3 is CAISGGRGTTDTQYF. The CDR3 coding sequence is TGTGCCATCAGTGGAGGTAGGGGGACGACAGATACGCAGTATTTT.